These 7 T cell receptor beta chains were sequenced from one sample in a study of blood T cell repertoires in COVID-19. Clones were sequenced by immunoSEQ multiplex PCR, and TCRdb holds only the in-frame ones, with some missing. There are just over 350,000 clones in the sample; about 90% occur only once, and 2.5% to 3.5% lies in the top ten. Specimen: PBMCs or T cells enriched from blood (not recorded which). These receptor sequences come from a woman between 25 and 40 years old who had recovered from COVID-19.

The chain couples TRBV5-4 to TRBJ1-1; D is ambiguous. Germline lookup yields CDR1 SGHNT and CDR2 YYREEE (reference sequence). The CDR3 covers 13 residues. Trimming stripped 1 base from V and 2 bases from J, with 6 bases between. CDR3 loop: CASSLWRNTEAFF. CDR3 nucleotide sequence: TGTGCCAGCAGCTTGTGGAGAAACACTGAAGCTTTCTTT.

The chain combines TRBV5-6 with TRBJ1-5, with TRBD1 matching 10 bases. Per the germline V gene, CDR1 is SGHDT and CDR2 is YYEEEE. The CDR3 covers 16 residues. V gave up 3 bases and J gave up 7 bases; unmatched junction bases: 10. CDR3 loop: CASSSTAGTGDQPQHF. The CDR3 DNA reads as TGTGCCAGCAGCTCCACCGCCGGGACAGGGGACCAGCCCCAGCATTTT.

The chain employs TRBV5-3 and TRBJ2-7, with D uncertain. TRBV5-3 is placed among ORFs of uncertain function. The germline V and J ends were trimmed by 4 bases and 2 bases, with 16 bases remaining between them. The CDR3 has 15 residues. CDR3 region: CARSPRGPYAYEQYF. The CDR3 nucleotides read TGTGCCAGAAGCCCAAGAGGCCCTTATGCCTACGAGCAGTACTTC.

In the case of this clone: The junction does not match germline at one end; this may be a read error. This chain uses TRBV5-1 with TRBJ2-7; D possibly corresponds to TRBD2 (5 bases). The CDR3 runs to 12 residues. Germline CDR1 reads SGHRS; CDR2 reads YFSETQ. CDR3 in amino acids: CASSLGGRSIVF. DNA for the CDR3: TGCGCCAGCAGCTTGGGAGGGAGATCAATTGTCTTC. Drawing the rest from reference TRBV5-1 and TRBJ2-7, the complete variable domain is KAGVTQTPRYLIKTRGQQVTLSCSPISGHRSVSWYQQTPGQGLQFLFEYFSETQRNKGNFPGRFSGRQFSNSRSEMNVSTLELGDSALYLCASSLGGRSIVFGPGTRLTVT.

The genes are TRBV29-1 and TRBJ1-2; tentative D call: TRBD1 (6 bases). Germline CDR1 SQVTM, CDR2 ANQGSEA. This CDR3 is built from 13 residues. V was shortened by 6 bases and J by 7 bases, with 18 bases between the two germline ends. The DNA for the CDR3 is TGCAGCGTCCACCAGGGGAATGCGTCTGGCTACACCTTC. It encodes CSVHQGNASGYTF. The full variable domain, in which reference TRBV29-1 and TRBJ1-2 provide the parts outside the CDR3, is SAVISQKPSRDICQRGTSLTIQCQVDSQVTMMFWYRQQPGQSLTLIATANQGSEATYESGFVIDKFPISRPNLTFSTLTVSNMSPEDSSIYLCSVHQGNASGYTFGSGTRLTVV.

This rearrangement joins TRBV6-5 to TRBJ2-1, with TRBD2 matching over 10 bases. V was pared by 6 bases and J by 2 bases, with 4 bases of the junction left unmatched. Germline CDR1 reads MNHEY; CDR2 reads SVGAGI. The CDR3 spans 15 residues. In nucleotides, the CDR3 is TGTGCCAGCAGGGATCTAGCGGGGGCCTACAATGAGCAGTTCTTC. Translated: CASRDLAGAYNEQFF.

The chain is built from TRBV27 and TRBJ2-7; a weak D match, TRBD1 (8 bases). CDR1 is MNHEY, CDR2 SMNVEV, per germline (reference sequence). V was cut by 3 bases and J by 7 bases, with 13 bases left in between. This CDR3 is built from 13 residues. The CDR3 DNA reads TGTGCCAGCAGTTTCATACAGGGGGGGGAGCAGTACTTC. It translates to CASSFIQGGEQYF.